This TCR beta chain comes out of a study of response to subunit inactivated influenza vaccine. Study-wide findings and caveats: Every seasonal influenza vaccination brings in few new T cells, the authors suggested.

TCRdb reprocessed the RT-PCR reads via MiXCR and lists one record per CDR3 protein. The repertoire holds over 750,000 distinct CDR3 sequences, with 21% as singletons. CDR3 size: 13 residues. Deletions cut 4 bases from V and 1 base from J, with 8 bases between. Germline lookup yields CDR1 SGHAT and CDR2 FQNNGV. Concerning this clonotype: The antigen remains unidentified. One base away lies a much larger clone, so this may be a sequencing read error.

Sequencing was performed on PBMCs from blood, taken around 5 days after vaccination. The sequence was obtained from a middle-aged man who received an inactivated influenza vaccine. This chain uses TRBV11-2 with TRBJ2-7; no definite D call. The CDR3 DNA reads TGTGCCAGCAGCTCGTTACTATCCTACGAGCAGTACTTC. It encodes CASSSLLSYEQYF.